The 27 T cell receptor beta chains in this list originate from one sample, sequenced in a study of shared clonotypes between healthy human individuals. Assay: immunoSEQ multiplex PCR; the TCRdb copy retains only in-frame clones and omits some. This sample carries about 1.5 million clones, nearly 99% of them seen once, and the ten largest clones take 0.4% to 0.45%. The sequencing input was naive CD4+ T cells sorted from blood. Subset specified: CD45RA+ positively selected. The receptor source for this set is a young man in good health.

This sequence joins TRBV9 and TRBJ2-1; D remains ambiguous. CDR1 and CDR2 (germline): SGDLS, YYNGEE. The CDR3 extends over 15 amino acids. The V gene lost 0 bases and the J gene lost 2 bases, with 9 bases spanning the gap. CDR3 sequence: CASSVDPATYNEQFF. In DNA form, the CDR3 reads TGTGCCAGCAGCGTAGACCCAGCGACCTACAATGAGCAGTTCTTC.

This chain uses TRBV7-9 with TRBJ1-1; TRBD1 matches at 7 bases. From germline, CDR1 is SEHNR and CDR2 FQNEAQ (reference sequence). The V gene end was trimmed by 5 bases and the J gene end by 0 bases; junction bases not matched to a gene: 9. This CDR3 is 16 amino acids long. In DNA, the CDR3 is TGTGCCAGCAGCCTCCGACAGGGACTTTTGAACACTGAAGCTTTCTTT. Encoded protein: CASSLRQGLLNTEAFF.

This chain connects TRBV25-1 to TRBJ2-7; 7 nucleotides align to TRBD1. Germline-derived CDR1 and CDR2 are MGHDK and SYGVNS. This CDR3 comprises 15 residues. J gave up 0 bases and V 2 bases, and 4 bases lay outside the gene matches. For the CDR3, the DNA is TGTGCCAGCAGTGAAGGTTGGGACAGCTCCTACGAGCAGTACTTC. This gives the protein CASSEGWDSSYEQYF.

The J gene is TRBJ2-3, the V gene TRBV25-1; 10 bases are a match to TRBD2. J lost 4 bases, V lost 2 bases, and 6 bases had no gene match. The germline CDR1 and CDR2 sequences are MGHDK and SYGVNS. The length of the CDR3 is 16 residues. CDR3 region: CASSETSGKLADTQYF. In DNA form, the CDR3 reads TGTGCCAGCAGTGAAACTAGCGGGAAACTTGCAGATACGCAGTATTTT.

This chain joins TRBV5-1 and TRBJ2-6; no firm D call. The germline V and J ends were trimmed by 3 bases and 0 bases, with 13 bases remaining between them. Germline V gene sequence: CDR1 SGHRS, CDR2 YFSETQ. This CDR3 is built from 17 residues. CDR3 in amino acids: CASSSVVSASGANVLTF. CDR3 in DNA: TGCGCCAGCAGCTCCGTAGTGTCGGCCTCTGGGGCCAACGTCCTGACTTTC.

About this clone itself: Within the sample, other DNA sequences also encode this same CDR3. The chain links TRBV5-1 to TRBJ2-7, with 7 bases aligning to TRBD1. The V segment lost 1 base and the J segment 1 base; nucleotides outside the gene matches: 2. The CDR3 spans 14 residues. Germline V gene lookup returns CDR1 SGHRS and CDR2 YFSETQ. The CDR3, as DNA: TGCGCCAGCAGCTTGACAGGGGCGTCCTACGAGCAGTACTTC. This gives the protein CASSLTGASYEQYF.

This chain links TRBV27 with TRBJ2-1, with D unclear. This CDR3 is built from 13 residues. Germline V gene sequence: CDR1 MNHEY, CDR2 SMNVEV (reference sequence). Trimming took off 3 bases at V and 5 bases at J, with 8 bases between the two ends. Here the CDR3 DNA reads TGTGCCAGCAGTTTCCGCGGAGACAATGAGCAGTTCTTC. Its protein is CASSFRGDNEQFF.

The chain has TRBV18 and TRBJ1-5; D unresolved. The germline CDR1 and CDR2 sequences are KGHSH and LQKENI. The CDR3 contains 15 residues. The ends were cut back, 4 bases at V and 0 bases at J, with 10 bases in the middle. The CDR3 DNA follows: TGTGCCAGCTCACTCGACATCACTAGCAATCAGCCCCAGCATTTT. Its translation is CASSLDITSNQPQHF.

The V and J genes are TRBV29-1 and TRBJ2-1; 7 bases are shared with TRBD2. From germline, CDR1 is SQVTM and CDR2 ANQGSEA. The CDR3 has 13 residues. V lost 6 bases, J lost 5 bases, and 7 bases stayed unmatched. CDR3 amino acids: CSVWAAGNNEQFF. The CDR3 nucleotides are TGCAGCGTCTGGGCAGCGGGGAACAATGAGCAGTTCTTC.

The chain uses TRBV11-2 and TRBJ2-3; 9 bases are a match to TRBD2. This CDR3 has 18 residues. Per the germline V gene, CDR1 is SGHAT and CDR2 is FQNNGV. Unmatched junction bases numbered 14, after V lost 2 bases and J lost 5 bases. The CDR3 loop is CASSLSNGLAGSRDTQYF. Here the CDR3 DNA reads TGTGCCAGCAGCTTATCTAACGGGCTAGCGGGATCCAGAGATACGCAGTATTTT.

The chain uses TRBV5-8 and TRBJ2-3; D ambiguous. The CDR3 spans 14 residues. Between the trimmed V and J ends, which lost 5 bases and 0 bases, there was a span of 10 bases. Germline CDR1 SGHTS, CDR2 YDEGEE. CDR3 DNA: TGTGCCAGCAGGGTCGGCTATAGCACAGATACGCAGTATTTT. Translation gives CASRVGYSTDTQYF.

The chain combines TRBV9 with TRBJ2-7; D uncertain. CDR3 length: 13 residues. CDR1 SGDLS and CDR2 YYNGEE come from the germline V gene. Trimming shortened V by 5 bases and J by 1 base, and 10 bases separated the two germline ends. CDR3 sequence (DNA): TGTGCCAGCAGTGGAGACCCATCCTACGAGCAGTACTTC. Amino acids: CASSGDPSYEQYF. Drawing the rest from reference TRBV9 and TRBJ2-7, the complete variable domain is DSGVTQTPKHLITATGQRVTLRCSPRSGDLSVYWYQQSLDQGLQFLIQYYNGEERAKGNILERFSAQQFPDLHSELNLSSLELGDSALYFCASSGDPSYEQYFGPGTRLTVT.

The chain employs TRBV5-8 and TRBJ2-1, with D perhaps TRBD1 (5 bases). Germline CDR1 and CDR2: SGHTS and YDEGEE. This CDR3 region has 15 residues. Trimming left V 6 bases short and J 6 bases short, with 19 bases between. DNA of the CDR3: TGTGCCAGCATCAGGGTGCACGGAGTAGGCAATGAGCAGTTCTTC. It encodes CASIRVHGVGNEQFF.

This sequence joins TRBV19 and TRBJ2-3, with a weak D call TRBD2 (6 bases). With 4 bases removed from V and 1 base from J, the gap between germline ends came to 15 bases. The CDR3 is 16 amino acids. Looked up from germline, CDR1 is LNHDA and CDR2 is SQIVND (reference sequence). The CDR3 reads CASSTPRGVGTDTQYF. CDR3 coding DNA: TGTGCCAGTAGTACCCCGCGGGGAGTGGGCACAGATACGCAGTATTTT.

The DNA of the CDR3 is TGTGCCAGCAGCCAAGCCGGCGGGATTCAGTACTTC. As protein: CASSQAGGIQYF. The J gene is TRBJ2-4, the V gene TRBV14; D possibly corresponds to TRBD2 (5 bases). V was cut by 1 base and J by 10 bases, with 8 bases left in between. This CDR3 is 12 amino acids long. From germline, CDR1 is SGHDN and CDR2 FVKESK.

The chain combines TRBV28 with TRBJ1-3, with D perhaps matching TRBD1 (6 bases). The CDR3 sequence is 14 residues long. The V gene's germline CDR1 is MDHEN and CDR2 SYDVKM. Trimming took off 5 bases at V and 9 bases at J, with 17 bases between the two ends. The CDR3 nucleotides are TGTGCCAGCAGTCCGAGGACAGTCGCGGCCACCATATATTTT. This sequence encodes CASSPRTVAATIYF.

The chain uses TRBV7-2 and TRBJ2-7; TRBD1 aligns across 7 bases. This CDR3 has 17 residues. The germline gives CDR1 SGHTA, CDR2 FQGNSA. Trimming cost V 0 bases and J 2 bases; bases outside gene matches: 10. CDR3 protein: CASSLAGGSRGTYEQYF. CDR3 in DNA: TGTGCCAGCAGCTTAGCGGGTGGGAGCAGGGGGACCTACGAGCAGTACTTC.

The gene calls are TRBV28 and TRBJ2-2; no clear D. The CDR3 consists of 14 residues. Germline CDR1 reads MDHEN; CDR2 reads SYDVKM. The V end lost 2 bases, the J end lost 4 bases, and 8 bases lay between the germline ends. The CDR3 DNA reads as TGTGCCAGCAGTTTACGGCGGACCACCGGGGAGCTGTTTTTT. It translates to CASSLRRTTGELFF. Using reference TRBV28 and TRBJ2-2 for the parts outside the CDR3, the full variable domain is DVKVTQSSRYLVKRTGEKVFLECVQDMDHENMFWYRQDPGLGLRLIYFSYDVKMKEKGDIPEGYSVSREKKERFSLILESASTNQTSMYLCASSLRRTTGELFFGEGSRLTVL.

The table lists this clone with a count of one. The gene calls are TRBV10-1 and TRBJ2-2; TRBD1 is a possible D gene (6 bases). Trimming left V 6 bases short and J 4 bases short, with 15 bases between. Germline values: CDR1 WNHNN, CDR2 SYGVQD (reference sequence). The CDR3 length is 15 residues. The CDR3 nucleotides read TGCGCCAGCAGCCAGGGGTGGGGACGCACCGGGGAGCTGTTTTTT. Translated, it gives CASSQGWGRTGELFF.

The rearrangement links TRBV18 to TRBJ2-2; a possible D gene is TRBD2 (5 bases). This CDR3 has 16 residues. V lost 6 bases to trimming and J lost 4 bases, with 18 bases between them. Germline loops: CDR1 KGHSH, CDR2 LQKENI. The CDR3 DNA reads TGTGCCAGCTCCCAAGACGCTAGAGGGCCCACCGGGGAGCTGTTTTTT. This codes for CASSQDARGPTGELFF. Full variable domain (missing parts from reference TRBV18 and TRBJ2-2): NAGVMQNPRHLVRRRGQEARLRCSPMKGHSHVYWYRQLPEEGLKFMVYLQKENIIDESGMPKERFSAEFPKEGPSILRIQQVVRGDSAAYFCASSQDARGPTGELFFGEGSRLTVL.

The chain couples TRBV19 to TRBJ1-5; D uncertain. CDR3 length: 14 residues. Germline CDR1 and CDR2: LNHDA and SQIVND (reference sequence). V lost 5 bases, J lost 2 bases, and 10 bases lay in between. The CDR3 spells CASSPAHRNQPQHF. In nucleotides, the CDR3 is TGTGCCAGTAGTCCGGCACATCGCAATCAGCCCCAGCATTTT. Full variable domain (outside the CDR3, taken from reference TRBV19 and TRBJ1-5): DGGITQSPKYLFRKEGQNVTLSCEQNLNHDAMYWYRQDPGQGLRLIYYSQIVNDFQKGDIAEGYSVSREKKESFPLTVTSAQKNPTAFYLCASSPAHRNQPQHFGDGTRLSIL.

The chain is built from TRBV7-3 and TRBJ2-2, with D hard to call. The CDR3 spans 14 residues. V was shortened by 2 bases and J by 1 base, with 5 bases between the two germline ends. CDR1 is SGHTA and CDR2 is FQGTGA in the germline V gene. The CDR3 sequence is CASSLQLNTGELFF. The CDR3 DNA sequence: TGTGCCAGCAGCTTACAACTGAACACCGGGGAGCTGTTTTTT.

The chain employs TRBV18 and TRBJ2-1; 10 nucleotides align to TRBD2. The CDR3 totals 19 residues. Germline V gives CDR1 KGHSH, CDR2 LQKENI. J was trimmed by 0 bases and V by 3 bases; bases with no gene match: 11. The CDR3 DNA reads as TGTGCCAGCTCACCCACACCCGGGACTAGCGCAATCTCCTACAATGAGCAGTTCTTC. Residues: CASSPTPGTSAISYNEQFF.

CDR3: CASSPHRLATQYF. CDR3 coding DNA: TGTGCCAGTAGCCCTCACAGGCTGGCGACCCAGTACTTC. The V gene is TRBV19, the J gene TRBJ2-5, with D possibly TRBD1 on 5 matching bases. Germline values: CDR1 LNHDA, CDR2 SQIVND (reference sequence). V lost 6 bases and J 7 bases, leaving 15 bases between the germline ends. The CDR3 length is 13 residues.

This rearrangement joins TRBV11-2 to TRBJ2-2; no clear D. CDR1 SGHAT and CDR2 FQNNGV come from the germline V gene. The V end lost 4 bases, the J end lost 3 bases, and 9 bases lay between the germline ends. The CDR3 consists of 14 residues. CDR3 loop: CASSSLDYTGELFF. Here the CDR3 DNA reads TGTGCCAGCAGCTCGCTAGATTACACCGGGGAGCTGTTTTTT.

The chain carries TRBV2 and TRBJ2-3; D remains ambiguous. Trimming pared 2 bases from V and 0 bases from J, leaving 3 bases between. The V gene's germline CDR1 is SNHLY and CDR2 FYNNEI. CDR3 length: 13 amino acids. The CDR3 region is CASSETSTDTQYF. In DNA form, the CDR3 reads TGTGCCAGCAGTGAAACTAGCACAGATACGCAGTATTTT.

The rearrangement joins TRBV9 to TRBJ1-2; 8 bases line up with TRBD1. J was trimmed by 3 bases and V by 4 bases; bases with no gene match: 5. The germline V gene has CDR1 SGDLS and CDR2 YYNGEE. The CDR3 consists of 14 residues. For the CDR3, the DNA is TGTGCCAGCAGCATAGACAGGGGTGACTATGGCTACACCTTC. Translation: CASSIDRGDYGYTF.